This T cell receptor (beta chain) came from a study of T cell changes during pregnancy in multiple sclerosis. Sequencing used immunoSEQ multiplex PCR; TCRdb keeps in-frame clones, though not all of them. The sample has around 100,000 clones; 90% are singletons. CDR1 is MDHEN, CDR2 SYDVKM, per germline. The J segment lost 0 bases and the V segment lost 6 bases, leaving 11 bases of the junction unmatched. The CDR3 has 17 amino acids. V gene TRBV28 combines with J gene TRBJ1-1; 9 bases fit TRBD1. This receptor was taken from a female donor in good health, enrolled as a control in a pregnancy study. Sequencing was performed on peripheral blood, taken in the second trimester of pregnancy. CDR3: CASRPRTGATMNTEAFF. CDR3 in DNA: TGTGCCAGCAGACCTCGGACAGGGGCTACCATGAACACTGAAGCTTTCTTT. The complete variable domain, with remaining parts taken from reference TRBV28 and TRBJ1-1, reads DVKVTQSSRYLVKRTGEKVFLECVQDMDHENMFWYRQDPGLGLRLIYFSYDVKMKEKGDIPEGYSVSREKKERFSLILESASTNQTSMYLCASRPRTGATMNTEAFFGQGTRLTVV.